This TCR beta chain came from a study of T cell responses to AZD1222 COVID-19 vaccine. Findings and caveats of the study: Across spike, vaccine-associated CD4 TCRs were found, dominant at 160-218 and 743-854. Unmutated variant regions are reportedly the target of nearly half of TCRs that are spike-specific. Donors skewed white British and female; clonal diversity was possibly underestimated. Rises in breadth and depth of Spike-specific TCRs came after two AZD1222 doses.

Comment on this clone: The antigen is undetermined.

Produced via immunoSEQ multiplex PCR; TCRdb's table is partial and in-frame only. The sample includes about 140,000 clones, roughly 92% seen only once; the top ten take roughly 4%. The CDR3 runs to 15 residues. CDR1 is SGHRS, CDR2 YFSETQ, per germline. The J segment lost 4 bases and the V segment lost 2 bases, leaving 4 bases of the junction unmatched. The sequence came from an adult in good health. Sequences were derived from peripheral blood, sampled on day 0 of AZD1222 vaccination. This chain links TRBV5-1 with TRBJ1-3; 9 bases match TRBD1. The CDR3 bases are TGCGCCAGCAGCTTAAGGACAGGGGAGGGAAACACCATATATTTT. This gives the protein CASSLRTGEGNTIYF. Supplemented by reference TRBV5-1 and TRBJ1-3, the full variable domain reads KAGVTQTPRYLIKTRGQQVTLSCSPISGHRSVSWYQQTPGQGLQFLFEYFSETQRNKGNFPGRFSGRQFSNSRSEMNVSTLELGDSALYLCASSLRTGEGNTIYFGEGSWLTVV.